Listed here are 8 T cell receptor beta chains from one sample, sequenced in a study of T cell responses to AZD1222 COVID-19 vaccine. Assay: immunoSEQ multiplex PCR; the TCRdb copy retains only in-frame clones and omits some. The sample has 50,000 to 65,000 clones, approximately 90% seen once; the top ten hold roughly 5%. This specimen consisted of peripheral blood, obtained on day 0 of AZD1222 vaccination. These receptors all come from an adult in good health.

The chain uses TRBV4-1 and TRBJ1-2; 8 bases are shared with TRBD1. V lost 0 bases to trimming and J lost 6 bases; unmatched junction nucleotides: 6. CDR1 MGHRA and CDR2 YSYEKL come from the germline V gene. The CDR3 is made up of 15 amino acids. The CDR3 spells CASSQEINRGNGYTF. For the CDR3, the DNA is TGCGCCAGCAGCCAAGAAATTAACAGGGGGAATGGCTACACCTTC.

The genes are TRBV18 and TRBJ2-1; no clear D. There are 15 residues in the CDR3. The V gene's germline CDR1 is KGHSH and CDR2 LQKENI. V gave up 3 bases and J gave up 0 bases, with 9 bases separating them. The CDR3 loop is CASSPTVSSYNEQFF. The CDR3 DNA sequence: TGTGCCAGCTCACCGACGGTTAGCTCCTACAATGAGCAGTTCTTC.

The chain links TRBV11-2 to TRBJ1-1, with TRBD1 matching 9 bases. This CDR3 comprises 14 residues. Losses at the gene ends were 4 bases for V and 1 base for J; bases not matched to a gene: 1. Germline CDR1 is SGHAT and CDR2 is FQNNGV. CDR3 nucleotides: TGTGCCAGCAGCTCGGGACAGGGGAACACTGAAGCTTTCTTT. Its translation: CASSSGQGNTEAFF.

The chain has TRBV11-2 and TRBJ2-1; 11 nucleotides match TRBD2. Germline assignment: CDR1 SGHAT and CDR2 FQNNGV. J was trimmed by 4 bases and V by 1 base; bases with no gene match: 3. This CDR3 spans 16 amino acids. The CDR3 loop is CASSLVTSGVYNEQFF. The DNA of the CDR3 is TGTGCCAGCAGCTTAGTGACTAGCGGGGTATACAATGAGCAGTTCTTC. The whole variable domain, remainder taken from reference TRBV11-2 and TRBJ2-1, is EAGVAQSPRYKIIEKRQSVAFWCNPISGHATLYWYQQILGQGPKLLIQFQNNGVVDDSQLPKDRFSAERLKGVDSTLKIQPAKLEDSAVYLCASSLVTSGVYNEQFFGPGTRLTVL.

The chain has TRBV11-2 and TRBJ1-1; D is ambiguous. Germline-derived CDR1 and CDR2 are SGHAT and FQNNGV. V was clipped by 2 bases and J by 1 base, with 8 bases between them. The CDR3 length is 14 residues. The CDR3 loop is CASSLFTGNTEAFF. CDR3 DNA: TGTGCCAGCAGCTTATTCACGGGGAACACTGAAGCTTTCTTT. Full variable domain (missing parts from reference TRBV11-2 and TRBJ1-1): EAGVAQSPRYKIIEKRQSVAFWCNPISGHATLYWYQQILGQGPKLLIQFQNNGVVDDSQLPKDRFSAERLKGVDSTLKIQPAKLEDSAVYLCASSLFTGNTEAFFGQGTRLTVV.

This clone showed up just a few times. The chain's CDR3 is CASSKGNREAEAFF. Here the CDR3 DNA reads TGTGCCAGCAGTAAGGGCAACAGGGAGGCTGAAGCTTTCTTT. The chain employs TRBV25-1 and TRBJ1-1, with a possible D match to TRBD1 (6 bases). In germline, CDR1 is MGHDK, CDR2 SYGVNS. The CDR3 contains 14 residues. With 5 bases removed from V and 6 bases from J, the gap between germline ends came to 16 bases.

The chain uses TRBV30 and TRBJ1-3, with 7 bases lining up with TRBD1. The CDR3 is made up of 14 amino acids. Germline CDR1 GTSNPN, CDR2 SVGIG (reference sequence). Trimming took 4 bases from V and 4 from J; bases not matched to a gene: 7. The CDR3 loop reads CAWTKGAQGNTIYF. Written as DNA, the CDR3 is TGTGCCTGGACCAAGGGGGCGCAAGGAAACACCATATATTTT.

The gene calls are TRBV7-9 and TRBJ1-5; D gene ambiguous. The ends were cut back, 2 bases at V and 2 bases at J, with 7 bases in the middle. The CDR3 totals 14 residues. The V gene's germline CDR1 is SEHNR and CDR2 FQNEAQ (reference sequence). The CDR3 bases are TGTGCCAGCAGCTTAACTACAGGCAATCAGCCCCAGCATTTT. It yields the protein CASSLTTGNQPQHF.